The entry below describes one TCR beta chain. This sample is drawn from a study of blood T cell repertoires in COVID-19. Overall study context: PBMCs, B-cell-depleted T cells, or T cells provided the cDNA or gDNA that made up the material.

The CDR3 is 16 amino acids. Trimming took 0 bases from V and 4 from J, leaving 15 bases between them. Germline V lookup: CDR1 ENHRY, CDR2 SYGVKD. In the authors' methods: Nucleated cell counts were estimated from reference gene primer amplification. Measured with immunoSEQ multiplex PCR; TCRdb has only the in-frame clones, and not every one. That table supplies the V and J calls and clone size; D and trimming were determined from the DNA. This sample carries roughly 150,000 clones, around 89% of them seen once, and the ten largest clones take 2.5% to 3%. This clonotype originated in a man aged 55 to 70 with active or convalescent COVID-19. This rearrangement joins TRBV10-3 to TRBJ1-2; possible D gene TRBD1, 5 bases. Sequencing was performed on peripheral blood. CDR3 residues: CAISESNGGGSYGYTF. CDR3 coding DNA: TGTGCCATCAGTGAGTCGAATGGCGGGGGATCCTATGGCTACACCTTC.